The 29 T cell receptor beta chains below were found in one sample sequenced in a study of vaccination effects on CD4 cells after COVID-19. Sequencing was preceded by expansion of antigen-specific CD4+ T cells with viral peptide pools in the ViraFEST assay. Culture proceeded for 10 days, and CD4+ T cells were then isolated. Vaccine recipients lacked prior SARS-CoV-2 infection and had negative nucleocapsid antibodies. Antigen specificity for these receptors is unknown. Produced via immunoSEQ multiplex PCR; TCRdb's table is partial and in-frame only. The sample has tens of thousands of clones, more than 60% seen once. Specimen: CD4+ T cells from PBMCs cultured with SARS-CoV-2 spike peptides, collected before COVID-19 vaccination. These receptors were taken from a human donor who received a COVID-19 vaccine.

The V call is TRBV18, the J call TRBJ2-7; tentative D call: TRBD1 (6 bases). The V gene's germline CDR1 is KGHSH and CDR2 LQKENI. This CDR3 has 16 amino acids. Trimming shortened V by 3 bases and J by 2 bases, and 17 bases separated the two germline ends. CDR3 residues: CASSPQGRGSTYEQYF. CDR3 nucleotides: TGTGCCAGCTCACCCCAAGGAAGGGGGAGTACCTACGAGCAGTACTTC. The full variable domain, in which reference TRBV18 and TRBJ2-7 provide the parts outside the CDR3, is NAGVMQNPRHLVRRRGQEARLRCSPMKGHSHVYWYRQLPEEGLKFMVYLQKENIIDESGMPKERFSAEFPKEGPSILRIQQVVRGDSAAYFCASSPQGRGSTYEQYFGPGTRLTVT.

The rearrangement joins TRBV13 to TRBJ2-7; D tentatively reads TRBD1 or TRBD2 (5 bases each). Trimming pared 3 bases from V and 2 bases from J, leaving 11 bases between. The germline gives CDR1 PRHDT, CDR2 FYEKMQ (reference sequence). There are 14 residues in the CDR3. The CDR3 nucleotides read TGTGCCAGCAGCTTGAGACAGACTACCTACGAGCAGTACTTC. Amino acid sequence: CASSLRQTTYEQYF.

This clone appeared a few times. This sequence joins TRBV27 and TRBJ1-1; 7 nucleotides align to TRBD1. Germline CDR1 and CDR2: MNHEY and SMNVEV (reference sequence). The CDR3 runs 15 residues. V gave up 5 bases and J gave up 0 bases; unmatched junction bases: 6. In DNA, the CDR3 is TGTGCCAGCAGTGGCCCGGGACAGCTGAACACTGAAGCTTTCTTT. Protein product: CASSGPGQLNTEAFF.

This chain uses TRBV27 with TRBJ2-1; possible D gene TRBD1, 6 bases. The V end lost 0 bases, the J end lost 3 bases, and 12 bases lay between the germline ends. The germline V gene has CDR1 MNHEY and CDR2 SMNVEV (reference sequence). The CDR3 consists of 16 residues. The CDR3 spells CASSLSSPGVYNEQFF. CDR3 in DNA: TGTGCCAGCAGTTTATCGAGTCCAGGGGTCTACAATGAGCAGTTCTTC.

The gene calls are TRBV4-2 and TRBJ2-5; no clear D gene. The germline V and J ends were trimmed by 0 bases and 5 bases, with 7 bases remaining between them. The CDR3 extends over 13 amino acids. Germline V gene lookup returns CDR1 LGHNA and CDR2 YNFKEQ. CDR3 nucleotide sequence: TGTGCCAGCAGCCAAGATGAGGCGGAGACCCAGTACTTC. Translating it yields CASSQDEAETQYF.

This clone was counted a few times. V usage is TRBV18 and J usage is TRBJ2-2; 10 bases map to TRBD2. Trimming removed 1 base from V and 5 bases from J; junction bases left unmatched: 4. The CDR3 covers 16 residues. The germline V gene has CDR1 KGHSH and CDR2 LQKENI. CDR3 bases: TGTGCCAGCTCACCACGAACTAGCGGGAAGACCGGGGAGCTGTTTTTT. It codes for CASSPRTSGKTGELFF.

The chain recombines TRBV6-1 with TRBJ2-1; 8 nucleotides align to TRBD2. V dropped 3 bases and J dropped 4; count of bases not matched to a gene: 5. The CDR3 consists of 15 residues. CDR1 is MNHNS and CDR2 is SASEGT in the germline V gene. The DNA of the CDR3 is TGTGCCAGCAGTGAGTCTAGCGGGCCTTACAATGAGCAGTTCTTC. It specifies CASSESSGPYNEQFF.

The CDR3: CASSWGGHPNTEAFF. CDR3 DNA sequence: TGTGCCAGCAGCTGGGGGGGACACCCGAACACTGAAGCTTTCTTT. The chain is built from TRBV7-3 and TRBJ1-1; the D gene is possibly TRBD1 (6 bases). The CDR3 is made up of 15 amino acids. The ends were cut back, 4 bases at V and 1 base at J, with 13 bases in the middle. Germline loops: CDR1 SGHTA, CDR2 FQGTGA.

This sequence joins TRBV19 and TRBJ2-1, with TRBD2 identical over 7 bases. The CDR3 extends over 16 amino acids. V was clipped by 0 bases and J by 7 bases; unmatched bases: 9. Per germline, CDR1 LNHDA and CDR2 SQIVND (reference sequence). The CDR3: CASSIDGGGHGNEQFF. The CDR3 coding sequence is TGTGCCAGTAGTATAGACGGGGGAGGGCATGGAAATGAGCAGTTCTTC.

The rearrangement links TRBV6-1 to TRBJ2-3; TRBD2 aligns across 10 bases. The CDR3 is 15 residues long. CDR1 and CDR2 (germline): MNHNS, SASEGT. V trimming: 1 base; J trimming: 5 bases; junction bases outside the gene matches: 3. Here the CDR3 reads CASSEGASGRDTQYF. For the CDR3, the DNA is TGTGCCAGCAGTGAAGGGGCTAGCGGGAGAGATACGCAGTATTTT.

This chain links TRBV11-2 with TRBJ1-4; D remains unclear. V gave up 3 bases and J gave up 4 bases, with 15 bases separating them. The CDR3 runs to 16 residues. In germline, CDR1 is SGHAT, CDR2 FQNNGV. CDR3 in amino acids: CASSFSPGSSNEKLFF. The CDR3 coding sequence is TGTGCCAGCAGCTTTTCCCCGGGTTCAAGTAATGAAAAACTGTTTTTT.

This chain links TRBV5-1 with TRBJ2-1, with 10 bases identical to TRBD2. V was pared by 1 base and J by 7 bases, with 14 bases of the junction left unmatched. CDR1 is SGHRS and CDR2 is YFSETQ in the germline V gene. The CDR3 consists of 18 residues. The CDR3 loop reads CASSLKASGSSSENEQFF. CDR3 nucleotide sequence: TGCGCCAGCAGCTTGAAGGCTAGCGGGAGTTCCTCCGAGAATGAGCAGTTCTTC.

The chain couples TRBV27 to TRBJ1-6, with D tentatively TRBD1 (5 bases). The CDR3 is 15 amino acids. CDR1 and CDR2 from the germline V gene are MNHEY and SMNVEV (reference sequence). Trimming took off 1 base at V and 3 bases at J, with 7 bases between the two ends. The CDR3 nucleotides read TGTGCCAGCAGTTTATATCAGGGCTATAATTCACCCCTCCACTTT. It translates to CASSLYQGYNSPLHF.

The chain combines TRBV5-1 with TRBJ2-7; TRBD1 aligns across 8 bases. Trimming removed 4 bases from V and 6 bases from J; junction bases left unmatched: 9. This CDR3 contains 14 residues. Germline CDR1 and CDR2: SGHRS and YFSETQ. This chain's CDR3 is CASSALQGAREQYF. Here the CDR3 DNA reads TGCGCCAGCAGCGCCCTCCAGGGGGCACGCGAGCAGTACTTC.

The J gene is TRBJ1-1, the V gene TRBV7-9, with D maybe TRBD1 (6 bases). V lost 1 base and J lost 1, with 10 bases in between. Germline V gene lookup returns CDR1 SEHNR and CDR2 FQNEAQ (reference sequence). The CDR3 covers 15 residues. CDR3 in DNA: TGTGCCAGCAGCTTAGAAACACAGGGGAACACTGAAGCTTTCTTT. This codes for CASSLETQGNTEAFF.

The chain carries TRBV28 and TRBJ1-2; TRBD1 might be the D (5 bases). Germline lookup yields CDR1 MDHEN and CDR2 SYDVKM. Between the trimmed V and J ends, which lost 6 bases and 2 bases, there was a span of 22 bases. There are 17 residues in the CDR3. The CDR3 loop is CASSPAGQDTLNYGYTF. The DNA of the CDR3 is TGTGCCAGCAGCCCAGCAGGACAAGACACCCTAAACTATGGCTACACCTTC.

This clone was observed a few times. This sequence joins TRBV9 and TRBJ2-1; perhaps TRBD2 as D (5 bases). Germline CDR1 reads SGDLS; CDR2 reads YYNGEE. Trimming cost V 4 bases and J 4 bases, with 15 bases left between them. This CDR3 spans 15 amino acids. CDR3 nucleotides: TGTGCCAGCAGCCCGGGGAGCTCTGCTTACAATGAGCAGTTCTTC. Amino acids: CASSPGSSAYNEQFF.

This chain connects TRBV20-1 to TRBJ2-1, with 7 bases that match TRBD2. Germline assignment: CDR1 DFQATT and CDR2 SNEGSKA (reference sequence). There are 15 residues in the CDR3. V gave up 3 bases and J gave up 2 bases; unmatched junction bases: 7. CDR3 loop: CSASTSGDAYNEQFF. In nucleotides, the CDR3 is TGCAGTGCTAGTACGAGCGGGGACGCCTACAATGAGCAGTTCTTC.

This clone was found a few times. The chain joins TRBV3-1 (or the pseudogene TRBV3-2) to TRBJ1-2; 9 bases align to TRBD1. Trimming cost V 4 bases and J 8 bases; bases outside gene matches: 8. Germline V gene sequence: CDR1 LGHDT, CDR2 YNNKEL (reference sequence). The CDR3 length is 14 residues. The CDR3 bases are TGTGCCAGCAGCCTTTCCGGGACAGGGAAGGGCTACACCTTC. This encodes CASSLSGTGKGYTF.

J is TRBJ1-4 and V is TRBV7-9; the match to TRBD1 covers 11 bases. CDR1 SEHNR and CDR2 FQNEAQ come from the germline V gene (reference sequence). The V segment lost 4 bases and the J segment 2 bases; nucleotides outside the gene matches: 12. This CDR3 is 19 amino acids long. The CDR3 coding sequence is TGTGCCAGCAGCTATAGGACAGGGGGCGTATTTTCGACTAATGAAAAACTGTTTTTT. Translating gives CASSYRTGGVFSTNEKLFF.

There are a few counts of this clone. The V gene is TRBV2, the J gene TRBJ1-3; D not resolved. Trimming took 6 bases from V and 2 from J, leaving 11 bases between them. Germline V CDR1 and CDR2: SNHLY, FYNNEI. This CDR3 has 14 amino acids. Written as DNA, the CDR3 is TGTGCCAGCAGGAAGGCAGGCCCTGGAAACACCATATATTTT. Translating gives CASRKAGPGNTIYF.

This rearrangement joins TRBV28 to TRBJ2-7; 10 bases are a match to TRBD2. J lost 3 bases, V lost 7 bases, and 9 bases had no gene match. CDR3 size: 15 residues. Germline assignment: CDR1 MDHEN and CDR2 SYDVKM. Here the CDR3 DNA reads TGTGCCAGCACCGGAGGACTAGCGGTGGTCTACGAGCAGTACTTC. It codes for CASTGGLAVVYEQYF.

J is TRBJ1-1 and V is TRBV7-9; D ambiguous. Trimming pared 2 bases from V and 1 base from J, leaving 5 bases between. This CDR3 has 13 residues. The germline V gene encodes CDR1 SEHNR and CDR2 FQNEAQ (reference sequence). CDR3 DNA sequence: TGTGCCAGCAGCTTACGAGGGAACACTGAAGCTTTCTTT. Encoded protein: CASSLRGNTEAFF.

This clone was found a few times. The chain is built from TRBV7-2 and TRBJ2-1; a possible D gene is TRBD1 (5 bases). Germline values: CDR1 SGHTA, CDR2 FQGNSA. Trimming removed 8 bases at V and 10 bases at J, with 27 bases between. CDR3 length: 16 amino acids. CDR3 loop: CASRPQGRGLRGEQFF. CDR3 in DNA: TGTGCCAGCCGGCCACAAGGAAGGGGTTTAAGGGGCGAGCAGTTCTTC.

The chain uses TRBV6-2 or TRBV6-3 and TRBJ2-7; D is perhaps TRBD2 (6 bases). The germline V gene encodes CDR1 MNHEY and CDR2 SVGEGT. V lost 5 bases and J lost 7, with 21 bases in between. The CDR3 contains 15 residues. The CDR3 sequence is CASSGRVRRVGEQYF. The CDR3, as DNA: TGTGCCAGCAGTGGACGGGTCCGGAGGGTGGGAGAGCAGTACTTC.

The chain couples TRBV3-1 (or the pseudogene TRBV3-2) to TRBJ1-5; 7 positions match TRBD1. The V segment lost 4 bases and the J segment 7 bases; nucleotides outside the gene matches: 16. Looked up from germline, CDR1 is LGHDT and CDR2 is YNNKEL (reference sequence). The CDR3 has 17 residues. As DNA, the CDR3 is TGTGCCAGCAGCCCTACCCAACAACAGGGGAGACCCCAGCCCCAGCATTTT. Protein sequence: CASSPTQQQGRPQPQHF.

The V and J genes are TRBV29-1 and TRBJ2-3; D possibly matches TRBD1 or TRBD2 (7 bases each). Per the germline V gene, CDR1 is SQVTM and CDR2 is ANQGSEA. Trimming stripped 8 bases from V and 2 bases from J, with 20 bases between. The CDR3 runs 15 residues. The CDR3 nucleotides are TGCAGCCCGGGGGAGGGCAGGGGGTTCACAGATACGCAGTATTTT. This codes for CSPGEGRGFTDTQYF.

The V and J genes are TRBV27 and TRBJ2-2; perhaps TRBD2 as D (6 bases). The CDR3 extends over 17 amino acids. V was cut by 3 bases and J by 6 bases, with 20 bases left in between. Germline V gene data show CDR1 as MNHEY and CDR2 as SMNVEV (reference sequence). The chain's CDR3 is CASSLGAGRDLAGELFF. CDR3 sequence (DNA): TGTGCCAGCAGTTTGGGTGCGGGGCGTGACTTGGCCGGGGAGCTGTTTTTT.

The CDR3 DNA sequence: TGTGCCAGCAGCAAAGACTCAGGACGGACCTACGAGCAGTACTTC. It specifies CASSKDSGRTYEQYF. The J gene is TRBJ2-7, the V gene TRBV21-1. TRBV21-1 is a recognized pseudogene. The CDR3 consists of 15 residues.